The rows below give T cell receptor beta chains drawn from one sample of a study of T cell responses to AZD1222 COVID-19 vaccine. Libraries were prepared by immunoSEQ multiplex PCR; TCRdb keeps only in-frame clonotypes and omits some of them. The data hold 100,000 or so clones, with roughly 87% observed a single time. The sequencing used peripheral blood, collected on day 0 of AZD1222 vaccination. The receptors shown here come from an adult in good health. The CDR3 runs from the conserved cysteine through the conserved F or W. D genes are given only for firm matches. Only some rows state a clone size, as once, few, many or a class for expanded clones.

.,TRBJ1-2,TRBV4-3,.,CASSQDRRGGYTF,TGCGCCAGCAGCCAAGATCGGCGGGGTGGCTACACCTTC
.,TRBJ1-5,TRBV6-5,.,CASSPADSNQPQHF,TGTGCCAGCAGCCCCGCGGATAGCAATCAGCCCCAGCATTTT
.,TRBJ2-3,TRBV19,TRBD2,CASSPLGSGVTDTQYF,TGTGCCAGTAGTCCCTTGGGGAGCGGGGTGACAGATACGCAGTATTTT
.,TRBJ2-6,TRBV19,.,CASSWISGANVLTF,TGTGCCAGTAGTTGGATCTCTGGGGCCAACGTCCTGACTTTC
.,TRBJ2-7,TRBV5-5,.,CASSLGRDLRSYEQYF,TGTGCCAGCAGCTTGGGGCGGGACCTACGCTCCTACGAGCAGTACTTC
.,TRBJ1-6,TRBV5-6,.,CASSLETGTGYNSPLHF,TGTGCCAGCAGCTTGGAGACCGGGACGGGATATAATTCACCCCTCCACTTT
.,TRBJ1-4,TRBV6-2/TRBV6-3,TRBD1,CASSYRGGLEKLFF,TGTGCCAGCAGTTACAGAGGGGGCCTTGAAAAACTGTTTTTT
.,TRBJ2-1,TRBV9,TRBD2,CASSPAGGTYNEQFF,TGTGCCAGCAGCCCAGCCGGGGGGACCTACAATGAGCAGTTCTTC
few,TRBJ2-7,TRBV11-2,.,CASSLVAGQGFFSREQYF,TGTGCCAGCAGCTTAGTAGCGGGACAGGGATTTTTTTCTCGCGAGCAGTACTTC
few,TRBJ2-2,TRBV11-2,.,CASSPYYSTGELFF,TGTGCCAGCAGCCCGTACTATAGCACCGGGGAGCTGTTTTTT
.,TRBJ2-5,TRBV11-3,.,CASSLVKFRQVETQYF,TGTGCCAGCAGCTTGGTAAAATTCCGACAGGTAGAGACCCAGTACTTC
.,TRBJ2-1,TRBV5-1,TRBD2,CASSLAGGLRYNEQFF,TGCGCCAGCAGCTTGGCGGGGGGGCTCAGGTACAATGAGCAGTTCTTC
.,TRBJ2-3,TRBV6-5,TRBD1,CASSPTGWDTDTQYF,TGTGCCAGCAGTCCGACAGGGTGGGACACAGATACGCAGTATTTT
.,TRBJ2-7,TRBV5-1,TRBD1,CASSSRQGRYF,TGCGCCAGCAGCTCTAGACAGGGACGGTATTTC
.,TRBJ2-1,TRBV2,TRBD2,CATGGTSSEQFF,TGTGCCACTGGGGGGACTAGCAGTGAGCAGTTCTTC
.,TRBJ1-4,TRBV4-2,TRBD1,CASSQERTGGEKLFF,TGTGCCAGCAGCCAAGAGAGGACAGGGGGAGAAAAACTGTTTTTT
.,TRBJ1-5,TRBV6-1,TRBD1,CASSESTGFYQPQHF,TGTGCCAGCAGTGAATCGACAGGGTTTTATCAGCCCCAGCATTTT
.,TRBJ2-2,TRBV9,.,CASSNPRGPTGELFF,TGTGCCAGCAGCAACCCCAGGGGTCCGACCGGGGAGCTGTTTTTT
few,TRBJ1-1,TRBV11-1,.,CASSLRLGNTEAFF,TGTGCCAGCAGCTTGAGATTGGGGAACACTGAAGCTTTCTTT
.,TRBJ2-1,TRBV7-9,.,CASSSNGGPNNEQFF,TGTGCCAGCAGCTCCAATGGGGGGCCGAACAATGAGCAGTTCTTC
.,TRBJ1-3,TRBV7-9,.,CASSLERSGNTIYF,TGTGCCAGCAGCTTAGAACGCTCTGGAAACACCATATATTTT
.,TRBJ1-1,TRBV7-9,.,CASSLAVEAFF,TGTGCCAGCAGCTTAGCCGTTGAAGCTTTCTTT
.,TRBJ2-1,TRBV9,.,CASSVAPSPELAHEQFF,TGTGCCAGCAGCGTAGCCCCCTCCCCGGAGCTGGCGCATGAGCAGTTCTTC
.,TRBJ2-7,TRBV27,TRBD2,CASSWGGSSYEQYF,TGTGCCAGCAGCTGGGGGGGTAGTTCCTACGAGCAGTACTTC
few,TRBJ2-2,TRBV10-2,.,CASSESISTGMTGELFF,TGCGCCAGCAGTGAGTCCATATCTACAGGGATGACCGGGGAGCTGTTTTTT
.,TRBJ1-2,TRBV6-5,TRBD1,CASSQGAYGYTF,TGTGCCAGCAGCCAGGGGGCCTATGGCTACACCTTC
.,TRBJ1-6,TRBV18,.,CASSPEHPSSYNSPLHF,TGTGCCAGCTCACCAGAACACCCGAGCTCCTATAATTCACCCCTCCACTTT
.,TRBJ1-2,TRBV27,.,CASRWGQNYGYTF,TGTGCCAGCCGGTGGGGGCAGAACTATGGCTACACCTTC
.,TRBJ1-5,TRBV5-4,TRBD1,CASSEGAPGVGPQHF,TGTGCCAGCTCTGAGGGGGCGCCGGGGGTGGGGCCCCAGCATTTT
.,TRBJ1-2,TRBV7-2,TRBD1,CASSLGLQGGIGYTF,TGTGCCAGCAGCTTAGGTCTCCAGGGGGGAATCGGCTACACCTTC
.,TRBJ2-5,TRBV18,.,CASSPPGGAPETQYF,TGTGCCAGCTCCCCACCTGGGGGAGCCCCAGAGACCCAGTACTTC
.,TRBJ2-7,TRBV6-5,.,CASSRTNGYEQYF,TGTGCCAGCAGCCGCACCAATGGGTACGAGCAGTACTTC
.,TRBJ1-1,TRBV18,.,CASSAGIRGTEAFF,TGTGCCAGCTCGGCCGGGATCAGGGGCACTGAAGCTTTCTTT
.,TRBJ2-3,TRBV5-1,.,CASSLVFPPKKTDTQYF,TGCGCCAGCAGCTTGGTTTTCCCCCCAAAAAAAACAGATACGCAGTATTTT